Described below is a single TCR beta chain sequence and its context. This entry comes from a study of technical replicates of blood from a handful of donors. Germline assignment: CDR1 MNHNS and CDR2 SASEGT. V was shortened by 2 bases and J by 3 bases, with 5 bases between the two germline ends. There are 12 residues in the CDR3. Profiling relied on immunoSEQ multiplex PCR, and the TCRdb table lists in-frame clones only, not all of them. The sample carries 50,000 to 70,000 clones, 80% to 95% recorded once. The chain has TRBV6-1 and TRBJ2-7; D not resolved. The sequencing input was PBMCs. The clonotype comes from a human donor in good health. Some clones in this sample may be carry-over from other donors' samples. In nucleotides, the CDR3 is TGTGCCAGCAGTGAACCAGGCTACGAGCAGTACTTC. Translating it yields CASSEPGYEQYF.